This T cell receptor beta chain originates from a study of T cell responses to AZD1222 COVID-19 vaccine. The study, taken as a whole, reports: Spike-wide vaccine-associated CD4 TCRs dominated at 160-218 and 743-854. The donor cohort was predominantly white British with a female majority, and clonal diversity may have been underestimated. After the peak T cell response, and only then, were repertoires sampled.

Turning to this clone: The antigen is undetermined.

This CDR3 has 13 residues. Germline CDR1 is SGDLS and CDR2 is YYNGEE. The V end lost 0 bases, the J end lost 3 bases, and 4 bases lay between the germline ends. Some second doses came at about 4 weeks and others at about 12 weeks; these were pooled. Sequencing used immunoSEQ multiplex PCR; TCRdb keeps in-frame clones, though not all of them. In the table there are approximately 150,000 clones, roughly 87% of which are singletons. This TCR came from an adult who received the AZD1222 COVID-19 vaccine. The sample in question was peripheral blood, obtained 28 days after the second AZD1222 dose. The chain recombines TRBV9 with TRBJ2-1; no clear D. The CDR3 bases are TGTGCCAGCAGCGTAGACAACTACAATGAGCAGTTCTTC. Protein sequence: CASSVDNYNEQFF.